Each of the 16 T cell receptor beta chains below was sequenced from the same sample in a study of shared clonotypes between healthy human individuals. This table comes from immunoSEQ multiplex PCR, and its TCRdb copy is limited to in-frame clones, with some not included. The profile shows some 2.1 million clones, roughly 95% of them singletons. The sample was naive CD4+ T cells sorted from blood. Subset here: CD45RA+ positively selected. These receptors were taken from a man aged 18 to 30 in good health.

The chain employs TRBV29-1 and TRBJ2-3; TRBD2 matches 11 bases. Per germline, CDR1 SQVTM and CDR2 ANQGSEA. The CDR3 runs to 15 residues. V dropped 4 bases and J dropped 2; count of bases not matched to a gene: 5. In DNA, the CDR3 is TGCAGCGTTGTATCTAGCGGGGGGAACACAGATACGCAGTATTTT. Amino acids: CSVVSSGGNTDTQYF.

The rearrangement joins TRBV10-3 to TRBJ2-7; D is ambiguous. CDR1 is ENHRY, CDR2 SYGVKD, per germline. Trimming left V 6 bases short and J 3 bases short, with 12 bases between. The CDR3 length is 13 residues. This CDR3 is CAIRLGNDYEQYF. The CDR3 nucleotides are TGTGCCATCAGATTAGGGAACGACTACGAGCAGTACTTC.

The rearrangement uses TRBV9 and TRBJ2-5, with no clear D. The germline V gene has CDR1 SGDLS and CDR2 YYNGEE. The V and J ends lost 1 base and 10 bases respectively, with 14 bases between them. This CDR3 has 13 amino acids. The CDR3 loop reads CASSVSPLLDQYF. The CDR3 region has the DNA TGTGCCAGCAGCGTAAGCCCGCTCCTTGACCAGTACTTC.

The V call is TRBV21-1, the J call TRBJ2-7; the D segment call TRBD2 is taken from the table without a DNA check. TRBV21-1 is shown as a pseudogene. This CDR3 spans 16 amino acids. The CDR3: CPSPGGKFPSSYEQYF. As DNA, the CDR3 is TGTCCTAGTCCTGGCGGGAAATTCCCTAGCTCCTACGAGCAGTACTTC.

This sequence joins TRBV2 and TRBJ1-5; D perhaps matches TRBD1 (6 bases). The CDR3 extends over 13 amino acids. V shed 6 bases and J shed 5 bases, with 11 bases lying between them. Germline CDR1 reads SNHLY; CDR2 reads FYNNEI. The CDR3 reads CASSVSGDQPQHF. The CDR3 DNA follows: TGTGCCAGCAGCGTATCAGGGGATCAGCCCCAGCATTTT.

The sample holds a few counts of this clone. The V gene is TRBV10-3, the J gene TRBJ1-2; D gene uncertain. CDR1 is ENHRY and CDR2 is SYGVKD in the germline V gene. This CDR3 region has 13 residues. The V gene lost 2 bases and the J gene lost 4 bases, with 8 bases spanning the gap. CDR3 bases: TGTGCCATCAGTGAGGACTTATCCTATGGCTACACCTTC. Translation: CAISEDLSYGYTF.

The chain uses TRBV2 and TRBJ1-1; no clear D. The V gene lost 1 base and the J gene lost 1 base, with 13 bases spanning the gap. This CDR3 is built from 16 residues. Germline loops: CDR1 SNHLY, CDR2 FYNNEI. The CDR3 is CASSEGEIRGNTEAFF. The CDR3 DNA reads TGTGCCAGCAGTGAAGGGGAAATACGGGGGAACACTGAAGCTTTCTTT.

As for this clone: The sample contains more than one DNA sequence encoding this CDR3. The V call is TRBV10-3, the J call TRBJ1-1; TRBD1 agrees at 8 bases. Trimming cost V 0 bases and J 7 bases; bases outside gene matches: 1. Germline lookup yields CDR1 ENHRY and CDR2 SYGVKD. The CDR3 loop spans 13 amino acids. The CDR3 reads CAISESGTGEAFF. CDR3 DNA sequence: TGTGCCATCAGTGAGTCGGGGACAGGTGAAGCTTTCTTT.

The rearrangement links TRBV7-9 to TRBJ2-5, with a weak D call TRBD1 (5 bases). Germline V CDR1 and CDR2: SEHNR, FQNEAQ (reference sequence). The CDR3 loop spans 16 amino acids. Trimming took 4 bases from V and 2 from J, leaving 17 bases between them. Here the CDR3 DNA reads TGTGCCAGCAGCTCGGAACCACAGGTTAAGCAAGAGACCCAGTACTTC. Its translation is CASSSEPQVKQETQYF.

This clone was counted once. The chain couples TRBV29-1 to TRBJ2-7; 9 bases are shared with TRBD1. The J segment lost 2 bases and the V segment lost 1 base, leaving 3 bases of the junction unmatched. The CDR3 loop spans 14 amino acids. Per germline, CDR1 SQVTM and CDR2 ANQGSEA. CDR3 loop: CSVEGDRDTYEQYF. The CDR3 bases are TGCAGCGTTGAAGGGGACAGGGACACCTACGAGCAGTACTTC.

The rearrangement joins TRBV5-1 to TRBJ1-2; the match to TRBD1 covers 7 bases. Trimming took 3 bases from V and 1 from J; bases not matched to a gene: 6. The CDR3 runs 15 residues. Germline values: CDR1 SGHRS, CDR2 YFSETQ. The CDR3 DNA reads TGCGCCAGCAGCTCGGGACAGCCAGATAACTATGGCTACACCTTC. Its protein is CASSSGQPDNYGYTF. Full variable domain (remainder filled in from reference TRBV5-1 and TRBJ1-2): KAGVTQTPRYLIKTRGQQVTLSCSPISGHRSVSWYQQTPGQGLQFLFEYFSETQRNKGNFPGRFSGRQFSNSRSEMNVSTLELGDSALYLCASSSGQPDNYGYTFGSGTRLTVV.

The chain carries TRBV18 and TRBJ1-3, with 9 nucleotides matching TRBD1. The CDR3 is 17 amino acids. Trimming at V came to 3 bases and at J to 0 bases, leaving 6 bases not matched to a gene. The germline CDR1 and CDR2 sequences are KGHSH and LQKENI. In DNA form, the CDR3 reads TGTGCCAGCTCACCCGGGACAGGGAAAATCTCTGGAAACACCATATATTTT. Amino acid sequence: CASSPGTGKISGNTIYF.

DNA of the CDR3: TGTGCCAGCAGTGAAGCGCTCTCGGGTGGAGGGATCGGTAGATCGACTTCCGGTTACTATGGCTACACCTTC. It yields the protein CASSEALSGGGIGRSTSGYYGYTF. The rearrangement joins TRBV2 to TRBJ1-2; D gene unclear. V lost 0 bases and J lost 3, with 38 bases in between. CDR1 and CDR2 (germline): SNHLY, FYNNEI. CDR3 length equals 24 residues.

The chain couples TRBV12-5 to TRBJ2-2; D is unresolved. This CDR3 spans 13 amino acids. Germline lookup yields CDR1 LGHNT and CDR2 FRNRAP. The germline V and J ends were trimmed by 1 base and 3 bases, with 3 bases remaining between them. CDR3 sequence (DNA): TGTGCTAGTGGTTTGGACTACACCGGGGAGCTGTTTTTT. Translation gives CASGLDYTGELFF.

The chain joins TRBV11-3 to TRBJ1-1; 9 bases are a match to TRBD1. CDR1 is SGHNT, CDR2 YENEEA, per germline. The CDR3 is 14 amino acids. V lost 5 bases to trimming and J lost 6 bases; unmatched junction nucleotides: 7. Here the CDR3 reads CASSPGTGSPEAFF. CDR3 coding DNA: TGTGCCAGCAGCCCCGGGACAGGGAGTCCTGAAGCTTTCTTT.

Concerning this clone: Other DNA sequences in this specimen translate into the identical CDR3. In DNA form, the CDR3 reads TGCGCCAGCAGCAATCAAGAGACCCAGTACTTC. Translation gives CASSNQETQYF. The gene calls are TRBV5-1 and TRBJ2-5; no definite D call. The germline V gene encodes CDR1 SGHRS and CDR2 YFSETQ. The CDR3 loop spans 11 amino acids. V gave up 4 bases and J gave up 2 bases, with 3 bases separating them.